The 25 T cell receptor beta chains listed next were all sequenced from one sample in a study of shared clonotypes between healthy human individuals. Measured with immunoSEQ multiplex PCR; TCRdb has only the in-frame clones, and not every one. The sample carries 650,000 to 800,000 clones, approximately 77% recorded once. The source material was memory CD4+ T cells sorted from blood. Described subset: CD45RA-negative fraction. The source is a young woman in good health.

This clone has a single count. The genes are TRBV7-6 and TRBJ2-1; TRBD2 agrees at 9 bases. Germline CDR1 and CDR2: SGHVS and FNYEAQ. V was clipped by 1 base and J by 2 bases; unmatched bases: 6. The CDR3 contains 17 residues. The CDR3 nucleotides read TGTGCCAGCAGCTTAGGTCCCAGCGGGAGGACCTACAATGAGCAGTTCTTC. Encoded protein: CASSLGPSGRTYNEQFF. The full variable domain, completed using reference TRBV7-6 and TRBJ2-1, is GAGVSQSPRYKVTKRGQDVALRCDPISGHVSLYWYRQALGQGPEFLTYFNYEAQQDKSGLPNDRFSAERPEGSISTLTIQRTEQRDSAMYRCASSLGPSGRTYNEQFFGPGTRLTVL.

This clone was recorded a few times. This CDR3 reads CASSEQSGNQPQHF. In DNA form, the CDR3 reads TGTGCCAGCAGTGAACAGTCGGGCAATCAGCCCCAGCATTTT. The chain carries TRBV6-1 and TRBJ1-5; D unresolved. There are 14 residues in the CDR3. V dropped 2 bases and J dropped 2 bases, with 7 bases sitting between them. Germline CDR1 MNHNS, CDR2 SASEGT.

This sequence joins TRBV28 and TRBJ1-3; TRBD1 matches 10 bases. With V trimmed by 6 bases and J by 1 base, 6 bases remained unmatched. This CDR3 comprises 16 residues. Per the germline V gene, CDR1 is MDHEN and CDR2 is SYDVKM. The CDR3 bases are TGTGCCAGCAGGGCCAGACAGGGGGCTTCTGGAAACACCATATATTTT. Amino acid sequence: CASRARQGASGNTIYF.

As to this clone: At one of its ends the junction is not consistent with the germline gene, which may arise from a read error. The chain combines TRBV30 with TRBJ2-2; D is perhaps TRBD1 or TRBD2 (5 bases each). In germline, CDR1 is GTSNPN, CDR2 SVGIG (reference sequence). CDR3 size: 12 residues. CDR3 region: CAWSRGTEELFF. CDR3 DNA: TGTGCCTGGAGTCGTGGGACCGAGGAGCTGTTTTTT.

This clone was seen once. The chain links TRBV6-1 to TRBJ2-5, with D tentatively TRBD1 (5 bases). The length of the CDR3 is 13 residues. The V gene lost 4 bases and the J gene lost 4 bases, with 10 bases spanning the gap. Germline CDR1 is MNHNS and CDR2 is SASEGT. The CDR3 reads CASSARVSETQYF. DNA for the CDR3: TGTGCCAGCAGTGCCAGGGTATCAGAGACCCAGTACTTC.

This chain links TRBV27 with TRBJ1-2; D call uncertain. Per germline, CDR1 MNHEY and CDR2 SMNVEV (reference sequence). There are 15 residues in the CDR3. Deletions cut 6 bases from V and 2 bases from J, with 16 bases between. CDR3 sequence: CASSPRFLDNYGYTF. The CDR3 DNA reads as TGTGCCAGCAGCCCTCGATTCTTAGACAACTATGGCTACACCTTC.

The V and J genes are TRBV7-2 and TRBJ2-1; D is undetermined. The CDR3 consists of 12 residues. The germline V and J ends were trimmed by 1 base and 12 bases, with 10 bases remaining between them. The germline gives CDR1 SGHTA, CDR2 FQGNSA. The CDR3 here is CASSLDVKGQFF. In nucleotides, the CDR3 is TGTGCCAGCAGCTTAGATGTGAAAGGGCAGTTCTTC.

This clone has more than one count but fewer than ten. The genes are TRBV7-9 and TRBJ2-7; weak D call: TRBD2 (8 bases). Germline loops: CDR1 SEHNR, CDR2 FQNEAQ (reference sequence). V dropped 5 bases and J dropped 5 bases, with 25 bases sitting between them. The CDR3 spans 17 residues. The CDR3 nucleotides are TGTGCCAGCAGCCGCTTTGAGGGGGCGGGAGGCCCCCACGAGCAGTACTTC. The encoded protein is CASSRFEGAGGPHEQYF.

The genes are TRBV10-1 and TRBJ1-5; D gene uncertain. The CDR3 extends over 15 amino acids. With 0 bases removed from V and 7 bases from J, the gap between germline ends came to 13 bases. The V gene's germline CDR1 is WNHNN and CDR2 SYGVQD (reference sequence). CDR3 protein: CASSESRGVGQPQHF. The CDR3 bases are TGCGCCAGCAGTGAGTCGCGGGGAGTTGGGCAGCCCCAGCATTTT.

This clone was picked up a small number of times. The CDR3 is CSAPGYYGYTF. In DNA form, the CDR3 reads TGCAGTGCTCCAGGGTACTATGGCTACACCTTC. The rearrangement links TRBV20-1 to TRBJ1-2, with D perhaps matching TRBD1 (5 bases). The CDR3 covers 11 residues. CDR1 is DFQATT, CDR2 SNEGSKA, per germline (reference sequence). The germline V and J ends were trimmed by 5 bases and 3 bases, with 7 bases remaining between them.

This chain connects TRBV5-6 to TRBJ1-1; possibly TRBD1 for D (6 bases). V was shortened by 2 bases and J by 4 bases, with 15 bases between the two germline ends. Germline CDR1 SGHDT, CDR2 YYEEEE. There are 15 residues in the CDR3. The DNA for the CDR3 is TGTGCCAGCAGCTTATGGACGGCCAGGGGCACTGAAGCTTTCTTT. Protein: CASSLWTARGTEAFF. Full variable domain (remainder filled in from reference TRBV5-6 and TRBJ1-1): DAGVTQSPTHLIKTRGQQVTLRCSPKSGHDTVSWYQQALGQGPQFIFQYYEEEERQRGNFPDRFSGHQFPNYSSELNVNALLLGDSALYLCASSLWTARGTEAFFGQGTRLTVV.

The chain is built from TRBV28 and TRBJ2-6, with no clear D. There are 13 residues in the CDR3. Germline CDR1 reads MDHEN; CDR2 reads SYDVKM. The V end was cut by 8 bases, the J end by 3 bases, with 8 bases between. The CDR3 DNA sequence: TGTGCCAGCGAAGCCGGTGGGGCCAACGTCCTGACTTTC. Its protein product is CASEAGGANVLTF.

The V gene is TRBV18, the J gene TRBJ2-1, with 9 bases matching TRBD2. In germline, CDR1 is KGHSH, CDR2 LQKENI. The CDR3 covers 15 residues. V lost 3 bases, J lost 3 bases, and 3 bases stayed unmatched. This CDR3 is CASSPGTSSYNEQFF. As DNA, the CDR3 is TGTGCCAGCTCACCCGGGACTAGCAGCTACAATGAGCAGTTCTTC.

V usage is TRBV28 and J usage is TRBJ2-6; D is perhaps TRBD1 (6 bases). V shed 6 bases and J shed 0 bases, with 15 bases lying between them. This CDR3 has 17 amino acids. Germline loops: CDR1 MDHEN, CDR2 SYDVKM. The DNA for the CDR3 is TGTGCCAGCAGCTCAGGGGCGACACCCTCTGGGGCCAACGTCCTGACTTTC. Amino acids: CASSSGATPSGANVLTF.

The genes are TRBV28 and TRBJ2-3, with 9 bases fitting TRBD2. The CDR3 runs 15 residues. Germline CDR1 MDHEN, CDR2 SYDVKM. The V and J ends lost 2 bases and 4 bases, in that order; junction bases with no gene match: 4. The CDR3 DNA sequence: TGTGCCAGCAGTTTAGGCGCGGGAGGGTCAGATACGCAGTATTTT. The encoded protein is CASSLGAGGSDTQYF.

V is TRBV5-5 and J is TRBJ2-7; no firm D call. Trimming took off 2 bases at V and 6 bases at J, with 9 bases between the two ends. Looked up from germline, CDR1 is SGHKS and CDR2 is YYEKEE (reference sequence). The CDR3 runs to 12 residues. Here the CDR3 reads CASSLRDGEQYF. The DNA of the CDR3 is TGTGCCAGCAGCTTAAGGGATGGCGAGCAGTACTTC.

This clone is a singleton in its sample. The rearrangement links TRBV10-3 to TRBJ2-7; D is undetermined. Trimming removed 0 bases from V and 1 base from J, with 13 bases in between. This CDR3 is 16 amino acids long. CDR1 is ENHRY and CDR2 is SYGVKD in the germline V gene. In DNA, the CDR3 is TGTGCCATCAGTGAGTCGATAGGCAGTACTTCCTACGAGCAGTACTTC. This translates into CAISESIGSTSYEQYF.

The CDR3, as DNA: TGTGCCAGCAGCTTAATCTGGGCCGGAACAGATACGCAGTATTTT. Amino acid sequence: CASSLIWAGTDTQYF. This chain uses TRBV11-2 with TRBJ2-3, with D uncertain. Per germline, CDR1 SGHAT and CDR2 FQNNGV. CDR3 length equals 15 residues. The V and J ends lost 2 bases and 3 bases respectively, with 12 bases between them.

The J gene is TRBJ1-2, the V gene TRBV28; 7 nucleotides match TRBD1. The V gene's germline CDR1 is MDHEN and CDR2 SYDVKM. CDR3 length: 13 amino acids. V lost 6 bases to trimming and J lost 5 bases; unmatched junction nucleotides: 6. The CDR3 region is CASRSGTAYGYTF. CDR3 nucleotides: TGTGCCAGCAGGTCCGGGACAGCTTATGGCTACACCTTC.

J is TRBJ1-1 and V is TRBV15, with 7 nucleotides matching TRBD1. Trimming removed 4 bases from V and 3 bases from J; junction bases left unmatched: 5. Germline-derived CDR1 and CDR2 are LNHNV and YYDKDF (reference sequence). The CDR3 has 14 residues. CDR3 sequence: CATSTSDRDTEAFF. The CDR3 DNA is TGTGCCACCAGCACCTCAGACAGGGACACTGAAGCTTTCTTT.

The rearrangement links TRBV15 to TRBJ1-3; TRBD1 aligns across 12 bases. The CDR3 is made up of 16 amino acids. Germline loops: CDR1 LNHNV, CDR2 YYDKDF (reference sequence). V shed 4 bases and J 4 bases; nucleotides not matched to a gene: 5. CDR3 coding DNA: TGTGCCACCAGCAAACCCGGGACAGGGGGCGGAAACACCATATATTTT. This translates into CATSKPGTGGGNTIYF.

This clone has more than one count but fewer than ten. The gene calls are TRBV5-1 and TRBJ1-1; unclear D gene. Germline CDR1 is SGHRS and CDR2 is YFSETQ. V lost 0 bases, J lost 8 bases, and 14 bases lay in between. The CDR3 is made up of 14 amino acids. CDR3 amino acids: CASSLANSKREAFF. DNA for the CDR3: TGCGCCAGCAGCTTGGCCAACAGCAAAAGGGAAGCTTTCTTT.

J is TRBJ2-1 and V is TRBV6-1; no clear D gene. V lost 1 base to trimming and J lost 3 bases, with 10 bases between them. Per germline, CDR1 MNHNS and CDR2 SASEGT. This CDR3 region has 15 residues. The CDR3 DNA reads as TGTGCCAGCAGTGAAGGTTCGGCTCTCTACAATGAGCAGTTCTTC. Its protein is CASSEGSALYNEQFF.

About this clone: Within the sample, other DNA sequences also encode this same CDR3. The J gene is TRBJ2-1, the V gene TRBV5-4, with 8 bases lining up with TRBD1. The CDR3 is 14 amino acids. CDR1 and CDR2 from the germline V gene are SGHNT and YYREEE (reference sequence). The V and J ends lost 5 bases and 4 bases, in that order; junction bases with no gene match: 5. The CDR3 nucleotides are TGTGCCAGCAGTCTCCGGACAGGGTACAATGAGCAGTTCTTC. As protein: CASSLRTGYNEQFF.

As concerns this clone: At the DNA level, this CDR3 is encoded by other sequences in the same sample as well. The CDR3 nucleotides are TGTGCCAGCAGTTCCGTTAGCAATCAGCCCCAGCATTTT. Its translation is CASSSVSNQPQHF. The chain couples TRBV6-5 to TRBJ1-5; D gene ambiguous. CDR1 and CDR2 from the germline V gene are MNHEY and SVGAGI. This CDR3 has 13 residues. V lost 4 bases and J 0 bases, leaving 4 bases between the germline ends.